These 18 T cell receptor beta chains came from one sample sequenced in a study of PD-L1 blockade in urothelial cancer. Here immunoSEQ multiplex PCR was the method, and the copy in TCRdb shows in-frame clones only, minus some. Among around 66,000 clones listed, around nine tenths were seen once. The sample's time point: peripheral blood 6 weeks after treatment start. Sequenced material: PBMCs, taken around atezolizumab (anti-PD-L1) treatment. These receptor sequences come from a man in his sixties with urothelial cancer.

This clone has only one observation. This chain joins TRBV7-6 and TRBJ2-5; D not certain. Germline CDR1 and CDR2: SGHVS and FNYEAQ. This CDR3 has 13 amino acids. With 5 bases removed from V and 5 bases from J, the gap between germline ends came to 12 bases. The CDR3 DNA reads as TGTGCCAGCAGCAACTATCCTTCGGAGACCCAGTACTTC. Protein: CASSNYPSETQYF.

This chain uses TRBV29-1 with TRBJ1-2; 9 positions agree with TRBD1. Germline-derived CDR1 and CDR2 are SQVTM and ANQGSEA. The length of the CDR3 is 12 residues. J gave up 4 bases and V 6 bases, and 3 bases lay outside the gene matches. CDR3 nucleotides: TGCAGCGTAGACAGGGGGTTCTATGGCTACACCTTC. Encoded protein: CSVDRGFYGYTF.

This chain uses TRBV28 with TRBJ1-1; D might be TRBD1 (6 bases). Trimming removed 2 bases from V and 6 bases from J, with 7 bases in between. Germline V gives CDR1 MDHEN, CDR2 SYDVKM. The length of the CDR3 is 12 residues. The DNA for the CDR3 is TGTGCCAGCAGTTTAGACAGGTCTGAAGCTTTCTTT. This gives the protein CASSLDRSEAFF.

The gene calls are TRBV7-3 and TRBJ1-1, with D possibly TRBD1 on 5 matching bases. Trimming cost V 1 base and J 1 base, with 10 bases left between them. This CDR3 spans 15 amino acids. Germline loops: CDR1 SGHTA, CDR2 FQGTGA. The CDR3 region has the DNA TGTGCCAGCAGCTTAATGGGGCTGGGGAACACTGAAGCTTTCTTT. Translation gives CASSLMGLGNTEAFF.

The chain is built from TRBV18 and TRBJ1-6; 8 bases are shared with TRBD1. The junction had 12 bases not matched to a gene; V was cut back by 5 bases and J by 6 bases. This CDR3 spans 17 amino acids. Germline-derived CDR1 and CDR2 are KGHSH and LQKENI. The CDR3 here is CASSSRQGRTGNSPLHF. DNA for the CDR3: TGTGCCAGCTCATCTCGACAGGGGAGGACCGGTAATTCACCCCTCCACTTT.

This rearrangement joins TRBV9 to TRBJ1-1; D remains unclear. The CDR3 length is 14 residues. V lost 5 bases to trimming and J lost 1 base, with 12 bases between them. Germline assignment: CDR1 SGDLS and CDR2 YYNGEE. In DNA form, the CDR3 reads TGTGCCAGCAGTCGCCTTGCGGCGAACACTGAAGCTTTCTTT. The encoded protein is CASSRLAANTEAFF.

V gene TRBV19 combines with J gene TRBJ1-5; no firm D call. This CDR3 comprises 16 residues. The V and J ends lost 6 bases and 1 base respectively, with 16 bases between them. The germline V gene encodes CDR1 LNHDA and CDR2 SQIVND (reference sequence). CDR3 sequence: CASRGAPVTSNQPQHF. The CDR3 DNA sequence: TGTGCCAGTAGAGGAGCCCCGGTTACCAGCAATCAGCCCCAGCATTTT.

The rearrangement links TRBV9 to TRBJ1-1; possibly TRBD1 for D (5 bases). V was shortened by 4 bases and J by 6 bases, with 13 bases between the two germline ends. This CDR3 spans 13 amino acids. Germline V gives CDR1 SGDLS, CDR2 YYNGEE. CDR3 sequence reads: CASSTYQGSEAFF. The DNA for the CDR3 is TGTGCCAGCAGCACTTACCAGGGATCTGAAGCTTTCTTT.

CDR3 loop: CASTEAEGTKTEAFF. CDR3 bases: TGTGCCAGTACCGAGGCGGAAGGGACTAAAACTGAAGCTTTCTTT. The gene calls are TRBV19 and TRBJ1-1, with D perhaps matching TRBD1 (5 bases). Germline values: CDR1 LNHDA, CDR2 SQIVND (reference sequence). V lost 7 bases, J lost 5 bases, and 20 bases lay in between. The CDR3 is 15 amino acids.

The chain uses TRBV28 and TRBJ1-2, with D possibly TRBD1 on 5 matching bases. There are 15 residues in the CDR3. Germline V gene data show CDR1 as MDHEN and CDR2 as SYDVKM. V was clipped by 4 bases and J by 8 bases, with 20 bases between them. CDR3 nucleotide sequence: TGTGCCAGCAGTTCCCGCATCCAGGGTATTGGAGGCTACACCTTC. Translated, it gives CASSSRIQGIGGYTF.

The chain couples TRBV9 to TRBJ2-2; no clear D. This CDR3 comprises 12 residues. Trimming removed 4 bases at V and 7 bases at J, with 8 bases between. Germline V lookup: CDR1 SGDLS, CDR2 YYNGEE. The CDR3 sequence is CASSLHIGELFF. CDR3 sequence (DNA): TGTGCCAGCAGCCTTCACATCGGGGAGCTGTTTTTT.

This chain connects TRBV4-3 to TRBJ1-5; 10 bases line up with TRBD1. CDR3 size: 15 residues. Germline-derived CDR1 and CDR2 are LGHNA and YSLEER. Trimming at V came to 4 bases and at J to 3 bases, leaving 3 bases not matched to a gene. The CDR3 loop is CASSRDRGYNQPQHF. CDR3 DNA: TGCGCCAGCAGCCGGGACAGGGGATACAATCAGCCCCAGCATTTT.

The chain joins TRBV6-5 to TRBJ2-1; D not resolved. The CDR3 contains 15 residues. Trimming pared 8 bases from V and 4 bases from J, leaving 18 bases between. CDR1 and CDR2 (germline): MNHEY, SVGAGI. CDR3 coding DNA: TGTGCCAGCTCCCCTTCCCCGCCGAGATACAATGAGCAGTTCTTC. This encodes CASSPSPPRYNEQFF.

The J gene is TRBJ1-2, the V gene TRBV12-5; D remains unclear. From germline, CDR1 is LGHNT and CDR2 FRNRAP. The V end lost 3 bases, the J end lost 4 bases, and 15 bases lay between the germline ends. The CDR3 sequence is 15 residues long. For the CDR3, the DNA is TGTGCTAGTGGTTTCCTCACGTTAGGCGGCTATGGCTACACCTTC. This translates into CASGFLTLGGYGYTF.

This sequence joins TRBV11-2 and TRBJ1-3; D call uncertain. Trimming took off 3 bases at V and 0 bases at J, with 6 bases between the two ends. CDR3 length: 14 residues. Germline V gene data show CDR1 as SGHAT and CDR2 as FQNNGV. CDR3 loop: CASSFRSSGNTIYF. CDR3 in DNA: TGTGCCAGCAGCTTTCGGAGCTCTGGAAACACCATATATTTT. The whole variable domain, remainder taken from reference TRBV11-2 and TRBJ1-3, is EAGVAQSPRYKIIEKRQSVAFWCNPISGHATLYWYQQILGQGPKLLIQFQNNGVVDDSQLPKDRFSAERLKGVDSTLKIQPAKLEDSAVYLCASSFRSSGNTIYFGEGSWLTVV.

The rearrangement links TRBV5-4 to TRBJ2-1; TRBD1 aligns across 9 bases. Germline assignment: CDR1 SGHNT and CDR2 YYREEE (reference sequence). V lost 4 bases, J lost 7 bases, and 6 bases stayed unmatched. CDR3 size: 14 residues. CDR3 bases: TGTGCCAGCAGCCAGGGACAGGGCCTGAATGAGCAGTTCTTC. This gives the protein CASSQGQGLNEQFF.

This chain links TRBV19 with TRBJ2-5; 9 nucleotides agree with TRBD2. This CDR3 has 18 residues. V lost 4 bases and J lost 6; bases outside the gene matches: 18. CDR1 LNHDA and CDR2 SQIVND come from the germline V gene (reference sequence). This CDR3 reads CASSRERQTSAGGKTQYF. Here the CDR3 DNA reads TGTGCCAGTAGTAGAGAAAGGCAGACCTCAGCGGGGGGAAAGACCCAGTACTTC. Supplemented by reference TRBV19 and TRBJ2-5, the full variable domain reads DGGITQSPKYLFRKEGQNVTLSCEQNLNHDAMYWYRQDPGQGLRLIYYSQIVNDFQKGDIAEGYSVSREKKESFPLTVTSAQKNPTAFYLCASSRERQTSAGGKTQYFGPGTRLLVL.

V usage is TRBV19 and J usage is TRBJ2-2, with D uncertain. V was cut by 4 bases and J by 3 bases, with 15 bases left in between. There are 16 residues in the CDR3. CDR1 is LNHDA and CDR2 is SQIVND in the germline V gene (reference sequence). The DNA for the CDR3 is TGTGCCAGTAGTACAGTTACACCTTCTGACACCGGGGAGCTGTTTTTT. Its protein product is CASSTVTPSDTGELFF.